This T cell receptor (beta chain) comes out of a study of blood T cell repertoires in COVID-19. Clones were read by immunoSEQ multiplex PCR, and TCRdb kept only the in-frame ones, dropping some. The sample yields under 400,000 clones, about nine tenths seen once. Germline V gene lookup returns CDR1 SNHLY and CDR2 FYNNEI. This CDR3 has 15 amino acids. The V segment lost 6 bases and the J segment 4 bases; nucleotides outside the gene matches: 5. Recruitment covered 20 to 25 US areas and drew participants whose ages spanned about 18 to 100 years. Grouping used clinical history reported by participants in a survey and questionnaire.

V is TRBV2 and J is TRBJ2-3, with 12 nucleotides matching TRBD2. This TCR derives from a woman aged 25 to 39 who had been exposed to COVID-19. The source material was PBMCs or T cells enriched from blood (not recorded which). The CDR3 DNA sequence: TGTGCCAGCAGACCGACTAGCGGGAGTGCAGATACGCAGTATTTT. Amino acid sequence: CASRPTSGSADTQYF. The whole variable domain, remainder taken from reference TRBV2 and TRBJ2-3, is EPEVTQTPSHQVTQMGQEVILRCVPISNHLYFYWYRQILGQKVEFLVSFYNNEISEKSEIFDDQFSVERPDGSNFTLKIRSTKLEDSAMYFCASRPTSGSADTQYFGPGTRLTVL.